This record concerns one TCR beta chain sequence. In the original analysis: Amplification with reference gene primers provided the estimates of nucleated cell counts. Clones were read by immunoSEQ multiplex PCR, and TCRdb kept only the in-frame ones, dropping some. Clonal size and the V and J genes are those of that table, whereas D and trimming came from the DNA. Among some 150,000 clones listed, 84% were seen once. This entry is derived from a study of blood T cell repertoires in COVID-19. Study in general: Sites across the United States, Italy and Spain contributed samples from acute and convalescent COVID-19.

V gave up 7 bases and J gave up 7 bases; unmatched junction bases: 4. The germline V gene encodes CDR1 LNHDA and CDR2 SQIVND (reference sequence). This CDR3 is 15 amino acids long. This receptor was obtained from a woman in her forties or fifties with acute or convalescent COVID-19. The sample consisted of peripheral blood. The chain employs TRBV19 and TRBJ2-2; 15 bases agree with TRBD2. In DNA, the CDR3 is TGTGCCAGTACCGGACTAGCGGGAGGGCGCGGGGAGCTGTTTTTT. It is translated as CASTGLAGGRGELFF.